Sequencing of this T cell receptor (beta chain) was carried out in a study of blood T cells in healthy people across ages. Each sample gave at least 6.5 million isolated PBMCs. Trimming left V 5 bases short and J 12 bases short, with 11 bases between. This CDR3 region has 11 residues. Germline values: CDR1 SGHTA, CDR2 FQGNSA. Then a second PCR, running roughly 7 to 11 cycles, was carried out with a sample-barcoded 5' primer and a J-beta primer mix. Each CDR3 protein is one row after TCRdb ran MiXCR on the 5' RACE reads. The sample contains about 640,000 distinct CDR3 sequences, roughly 50% of which appear only once.

The V call is TRBV7-2, the J call TRBJ2-1, with D perhaps matching TRBD1 (6 bases). The sequence derives from a man aged 55 to 69 in good health. The sequencing sample was made of blood. This CDR3 is CASSRDRLQFF. Here the CDR3 DNA reads TGTGCCAGCAGCCGAGACAGGTTGCAGTTCTTC.